A single sample is the source of the 5 T cell receptor beta chains below, sequenced in a study of cytomegalovirus exposure and HLA in healthy donors. The PCR contained 60 Vbeta and 13 Jbeta primers. Clones were sequenced by immunoSEQ multiplex PCR, and TCRdb holds only the in-frame ones, with some missing. The sample holds tens of thousands of clones, about three fifths seen once. Input material: PBMCs. The receptors stem from a woman aged 25 to 45 in good health and CMV-seropositive.

The chain uses TRBV19 and TRBJ2-3; 10 bases map to TRBD2. From germline, CDR1 is LNHDA and CDR2 SQIVND (reference sequence). CDR3 length: 16 amino acids. V was clipped by 3 bases and J by 1 base; unmatched bases: 4. CDR3: CASSIHGTSGTDTQYF. DNA for the CDR3: TGTGCCAGTAGTATCCACGGGACTAGCGGCACAGATACGCAGTATTTT.

The sample holds a few counts of this clone. V gene TRBV6-5 combines with J gene TRBJ1-4; D call uncertain. Trimming took 0 bases from V and 6 from J, leaving 14 bases between them. In germline, CDR1 is MNHEY, CDR2 SVGAGI. CDR3 length: 16 amino acids. The chain's CDR3 is CASSYSIVFQDEKLFF. The CDR3 nucleotides are TGTGCCAGCAGTTACTCGATAGTCTTCCAAGATGAAAAACTGTTTTTT.

The J gene is TRBJ1-1, the V gene TRBV13; tentative D call: TRBD1 (5 bases). This CDR3 spans 14 amino acids. Germline-derived CDR1 and CDR2 are PRHDT and FYEKMQ (reference sequence). The germline V and J ends were trimmed by 4 bases and 4 bases, with 13 bases remaining between them. This CDR3 is CASSSASQGTEAFF. CDR3 nucleotides: TGTGCCAGCAGCTCCGCCTCCCAGGGCACTGAAGCTTTCTTT.

The chain combines TRBV4-1 with TRBJ1-1; 8 bases are shared with TRBD1. This CDR3 has 14 amino acids. Germline CDR1 MGHRA, CDR2 YSYEKL. The V segment lost 4 bases and the J segment 2 bases; nucleotides outside the gene matches: 3. This CDR3 is CASSPGTGNTEAFF. CDR3 bases: TGCGCCAGCAGCCCCGGGACAGGTAACACTGAAGCTTTCTTT.

As regards this clone: Sequence at one end of the junction differs from germline and may be a read error. The chain is built from TRBV7-7 and TRBJ2-1; possible D gene TRBD1, 6 bases. The length of the CDR3 is 15 residues. Germline V gene lookup returns CDR1 SSHAT and CDR2 FNYEAQ (reference sequence). The CDR3 DNA sequence: TGTGCTAGCAGCCGGTTCCCGGGACAAAACAATGAGCAGTTCTTC. Its protein is CASSRFPGQNNEQFF.